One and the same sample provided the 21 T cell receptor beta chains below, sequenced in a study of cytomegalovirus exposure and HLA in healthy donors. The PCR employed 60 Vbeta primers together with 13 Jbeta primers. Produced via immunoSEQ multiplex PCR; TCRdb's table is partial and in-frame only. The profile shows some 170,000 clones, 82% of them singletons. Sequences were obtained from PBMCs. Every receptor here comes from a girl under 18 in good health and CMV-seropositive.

The CDR3: CASKWGGSYNEQFF. The DNA of the CDR3 is TGTGCCAGCAAGTGGGGGGGCAGCTACAATGAGCAGTTCTTC. The chain links TRBV27 to TRBJ2-1, with D possibly matching TRBD2 (7 bases). The CDR3 consists of 14 residues. Germline-derived CDR1 and CDR2 are MNHEY and SMNVEV (reference sequence). The V end lost 7 bases, the J end lost 3 bases, and 13 bases lay between the germline ends.

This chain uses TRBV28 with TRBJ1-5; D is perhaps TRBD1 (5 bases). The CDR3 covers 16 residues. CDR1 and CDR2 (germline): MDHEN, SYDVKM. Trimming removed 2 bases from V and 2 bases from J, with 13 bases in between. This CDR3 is CASSLGGGGGNQPQHF. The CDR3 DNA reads TGTGCCAGCAGTTTAGGCGGGGGGGGAGGCAATCAGCCCCAGCATTTT.

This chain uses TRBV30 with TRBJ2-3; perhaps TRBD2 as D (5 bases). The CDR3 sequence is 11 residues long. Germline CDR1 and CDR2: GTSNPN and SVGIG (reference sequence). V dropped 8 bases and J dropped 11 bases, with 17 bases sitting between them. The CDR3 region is CAGYWGVVQYF. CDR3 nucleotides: TGTGCCGGCTACTGGGGAGTCGTGCAGTATTTT.

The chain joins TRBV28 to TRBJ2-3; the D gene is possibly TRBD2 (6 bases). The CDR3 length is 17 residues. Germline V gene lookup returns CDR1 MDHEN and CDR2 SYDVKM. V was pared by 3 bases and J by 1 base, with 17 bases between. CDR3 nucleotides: TGTGCCAGCAGTTTGCCGGGCGGGGAGCGGGGCACAGATACGCAGTATTTT. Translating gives CASSLPGGERGTDTQYF.

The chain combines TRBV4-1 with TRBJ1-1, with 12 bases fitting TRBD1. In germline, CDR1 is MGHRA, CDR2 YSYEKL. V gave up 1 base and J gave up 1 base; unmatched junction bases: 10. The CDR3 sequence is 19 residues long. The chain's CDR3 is CASSQVYGGQGASNTEAFF. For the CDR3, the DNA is TGCGCCAGCAGCCAAGTCTATGGGGGACAGGGGGCTTCGAACACTGAAGCTTTCTTT.

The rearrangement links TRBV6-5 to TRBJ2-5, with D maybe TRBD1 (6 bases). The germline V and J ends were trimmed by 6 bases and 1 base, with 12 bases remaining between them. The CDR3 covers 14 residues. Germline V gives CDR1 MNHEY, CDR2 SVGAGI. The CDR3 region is CASSYAGVQETQYF. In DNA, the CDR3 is TGTGCCAGCAGCTATGCAGGGGTCCAAGAGACCCAGTACTTC.

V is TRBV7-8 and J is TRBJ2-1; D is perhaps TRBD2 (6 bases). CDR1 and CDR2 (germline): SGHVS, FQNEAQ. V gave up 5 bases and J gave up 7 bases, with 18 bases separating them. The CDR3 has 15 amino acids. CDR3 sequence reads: CASSPSGSEGNEQFF. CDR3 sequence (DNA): TGTGCCAGCAGCCCAAGCGGGTCGGAAGGAAATGAGCAGTTCTTC.

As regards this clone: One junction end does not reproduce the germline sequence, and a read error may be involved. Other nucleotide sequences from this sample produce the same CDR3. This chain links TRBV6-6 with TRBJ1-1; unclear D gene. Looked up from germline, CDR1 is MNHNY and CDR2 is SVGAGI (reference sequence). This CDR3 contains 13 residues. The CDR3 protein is CASSYFTNTEAFF. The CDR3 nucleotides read TGCGCCAGCAGTTATTTTACTAACACTGAAGCTTTCTTT.

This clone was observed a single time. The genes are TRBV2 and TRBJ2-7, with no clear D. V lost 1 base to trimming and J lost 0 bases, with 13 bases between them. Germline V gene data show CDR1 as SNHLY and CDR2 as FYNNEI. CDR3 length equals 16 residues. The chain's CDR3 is CASSEGPGAASYEQYF. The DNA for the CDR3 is TGTGCCAGCAGTGAAGGGCCCGGAGCAGCCTCCTACGAGCAGTACTTC.

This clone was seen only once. CDR3 DNA sequence: TGTGCCACCCTTGGGGACAGGGGCTACGAGCAGTACTTC. Its translation is CATLGDRGYEQYF. The rearrangement links TRBV6-5 to TRBJ2-7, with 10 positions matching TRBD1. V lost 10 bases and J lost 3; bases outside the gene matches: 6. Germline CDR1 MNHEY, CDR2 SVGAGI. The CDR3 contains 13 residues.

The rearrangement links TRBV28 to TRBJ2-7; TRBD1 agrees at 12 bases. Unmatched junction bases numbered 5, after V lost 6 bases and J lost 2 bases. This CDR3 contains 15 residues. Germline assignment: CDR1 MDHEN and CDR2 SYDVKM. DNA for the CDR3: TGTGCCAGCAGGCCGGGACAGGGGGCCCCCTACGAGCAGTACTTC. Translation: CASRPGQGAPYEQYF.

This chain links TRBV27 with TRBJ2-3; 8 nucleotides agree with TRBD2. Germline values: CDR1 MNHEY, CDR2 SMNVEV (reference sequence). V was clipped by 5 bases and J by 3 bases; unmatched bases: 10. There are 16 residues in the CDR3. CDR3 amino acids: CASSQRGGRRTDTQYF. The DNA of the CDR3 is TGTGCCAGCAGTCAACGGGGGGGAAGAAGAACAGATACGCAGTATTTT.

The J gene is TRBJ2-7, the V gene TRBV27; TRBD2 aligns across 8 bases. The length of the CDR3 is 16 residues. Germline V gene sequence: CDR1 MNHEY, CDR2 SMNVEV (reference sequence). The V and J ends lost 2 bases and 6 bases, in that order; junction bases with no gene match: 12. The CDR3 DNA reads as TGTGCCAGCAGTTTAGTGTTCGGCGGGGCGGGGGGCGAGCAGTACTTC. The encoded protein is CASSLVFGGAGGEQYF.

Here the CDR3 reads CASSYQDTQYF. In nucleotides, the CDR3 is TGTGCCAGCAGCTATCAAGATACGCAGTATTTT. V gene TRBV7-9 combines with J gene TRBJ2-3; D call uncertain. V dropped 4 bases and J dropped 5 bases, with 4 bases sitting between them. CDR3 length equals 11 residues. Germline V CDR1 and CDR2: SEHNR, FQNEAQ (reference sequence).

CDR3 bases: TGTGCCATCAGTGAACGAAAGAGTTTCTCCTACAATGAGCAGTTCTTC. Its protein is CAISERKSFSYNEQFF. The chain has TRBV10-3 and TRBJ2-1; D unclear. Trimming stripped 3 bases from V and 0 bases from J, with 12 bases between. In germline, CDR1 is ENHRY, CDR2 SYGVKD. The CDR3 has 16 amino acids.

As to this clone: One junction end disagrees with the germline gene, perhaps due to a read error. CDR3 protein: CASTLDSSGANVLTF. The CDR3 DNA sequence: TGCGCCAGCACCTTGGACAGCTCTGGGGCCAACGTCCTGACTTTC. This chain uses TRBV5-1 with TRBJ2-6; D perhaps matches TRBD1 (6 bases). The CDR3 loop spans 15 amino acids. Germline lookup yields CDR1 SGHRS and CDR2 YFSETQ.

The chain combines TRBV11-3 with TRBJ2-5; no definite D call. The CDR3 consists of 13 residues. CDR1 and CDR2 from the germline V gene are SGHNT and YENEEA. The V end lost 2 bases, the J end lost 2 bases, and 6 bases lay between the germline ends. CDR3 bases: TGTGCCAGCAGCTTATCAGGTCAAGAGACCCAGTACTTC. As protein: CASSLSGQETQYF.

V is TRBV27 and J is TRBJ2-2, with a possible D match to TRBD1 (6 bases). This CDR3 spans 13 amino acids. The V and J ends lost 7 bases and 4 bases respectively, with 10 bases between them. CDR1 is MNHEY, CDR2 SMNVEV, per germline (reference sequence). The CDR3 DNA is TGTGCCAGCAAAGTGGGGGCCACCGGGGAGCTGTTTTTT. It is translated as CASKVGATGELFF.

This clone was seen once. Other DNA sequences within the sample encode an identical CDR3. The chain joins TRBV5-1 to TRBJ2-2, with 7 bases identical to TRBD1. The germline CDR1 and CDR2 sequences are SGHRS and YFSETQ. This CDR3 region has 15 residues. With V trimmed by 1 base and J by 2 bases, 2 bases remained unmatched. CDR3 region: CASSLTGVNTGELFF. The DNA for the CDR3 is TGCGCCAGCAGCTTGACAGGGGTAAACACCGGGGAGCTGTTTTTT.

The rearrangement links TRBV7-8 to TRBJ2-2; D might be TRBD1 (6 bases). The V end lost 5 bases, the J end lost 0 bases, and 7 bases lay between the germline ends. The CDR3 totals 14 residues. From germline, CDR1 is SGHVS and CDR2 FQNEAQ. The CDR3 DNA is TGTGCCAGCAGCGGGGGCCCGAACACCGGGGAGCTGTTTTTT. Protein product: CASSGGPNTGELFF. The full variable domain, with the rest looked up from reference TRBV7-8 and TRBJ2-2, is GAGVSQSPRYKVAKRGQDVALRCDPISGHVSLFWYQQALGQGPEFLTYFQNEAQLDKSGLPSDRFFAERPEGSVSTLKIQRTQQEDSAVYLCASSGGPNTGELFFGEGSRLTVL.

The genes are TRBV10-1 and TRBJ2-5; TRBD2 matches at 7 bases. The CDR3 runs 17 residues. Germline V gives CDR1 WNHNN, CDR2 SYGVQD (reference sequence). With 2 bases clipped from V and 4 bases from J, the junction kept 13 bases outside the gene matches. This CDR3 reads CASSEPEGGGFAETQYF. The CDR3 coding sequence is TGCGCCAGCAGTGAGCCCGAGGGCGGGGGTTTTGCAGAGACCCAGTACTTC.